This T cell receptor (beta chain) originates from a study of CD8+ T cells in alopecia areata. Study-level points and caveats: More clonal than normal scalp was lesional scalp, particularly alopecia totalis/universalis. Patients shared TCRs less clearly than mice did, possibly for HLA-related reasons.

Turning to this clone: Its target is not known. Within the sample, other DNA sequences also encode this same CDR3.

From alopecia areata patients, lesional scalp punch biopsies and peripheral blood were collected. Reverse transcribed after extraction, RNA yielded cDNA as the sequencing template. Here immunoSEQ multiplex PCR was the method, and the copy in TCRdb shows in-frame clones only, minus some. Found here are over 25,000 clones, roughly 80% of them singletons; the top ten hold about 19%. The CDR3 has 12 amino acids. With 3 bases removed from V and 2 bases from J, the gap between germline ends came to 5 bases. Germline-derived CDR1 and CDR2 are SNHLY and FYNNEI. The source is a human donor with alopecia areata. Sequencing used NKG2D-low CD8+ T cells sorted from blood. The rearrangement uses TRBV2 and TRBJ2-7; D remains unclear. DNA for the CDR3: TGTGCCAGCAGTGAGCTGACCTACGAGCAGTACTTC. It yields the protein CASSELTYEQYF. The whole variable domain, remainder taken from reference TRBV2 and TRBJ2-7, is EPEVTQTPSHQVTQMGQEVILRCVPISNHLYFYWYRQILGQKVEFLVSFYNNEISEKSEIFDDQFSVERPDGSNFTLKIRSTKLEDSAMYFCASSELTYEQYFGPGTRLTVT.